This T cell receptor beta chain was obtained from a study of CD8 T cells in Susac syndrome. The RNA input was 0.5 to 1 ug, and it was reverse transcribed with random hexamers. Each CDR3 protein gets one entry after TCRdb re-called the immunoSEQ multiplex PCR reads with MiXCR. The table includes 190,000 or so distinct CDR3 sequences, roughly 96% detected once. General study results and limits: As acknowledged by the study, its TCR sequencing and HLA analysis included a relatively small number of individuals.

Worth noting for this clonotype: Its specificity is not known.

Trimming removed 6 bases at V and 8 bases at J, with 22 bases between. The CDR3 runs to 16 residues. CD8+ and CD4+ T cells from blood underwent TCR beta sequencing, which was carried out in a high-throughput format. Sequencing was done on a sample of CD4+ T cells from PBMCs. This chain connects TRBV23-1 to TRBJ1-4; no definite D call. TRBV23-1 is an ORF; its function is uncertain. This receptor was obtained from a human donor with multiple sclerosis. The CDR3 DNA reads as TGCGCCAGCAGCAACCGGATACGGAGAAGAAGGGAAAAACTGTTTTTT. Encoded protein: CASSNRIRRRREKLFF.